The clone carrying this T cell receptor (beta chain) appeared a few times. The data were taken from a study of T-cell reconstitution after alpha-beta-depleted transplantation in children. The TCRbeta library incorporated unique molecular identifiers. One entry per CDR3 protein, called by TCRdb with MiXCR from the PCR reads. The sample lists around 380,000 distinct CDR3 sequences, approximately 11% occurring once. Trimming took 1 base from V and 5 from J, leaving 19 bases between them. There are 17 residues in the CDR3. Germline CDR1 MGHDK, CDR2 SYGVNS. This TCR was sampled from a human donor who donated a stem cell graft to a child with acute myeloid leukemia. The source material was PBMCs from the stem cell graft donor, sampled from the stem cell graft. The gene calls are TRBV25-1 and TRBJ2-3; D is uncertain. In DNA, the CDR3 is TGTGCCAGCAGTGAATTTTTCCAGGATACTCGAGGAGATACGCAGTATTTT. This codes for CASSEFFQDTRGDTQYF.